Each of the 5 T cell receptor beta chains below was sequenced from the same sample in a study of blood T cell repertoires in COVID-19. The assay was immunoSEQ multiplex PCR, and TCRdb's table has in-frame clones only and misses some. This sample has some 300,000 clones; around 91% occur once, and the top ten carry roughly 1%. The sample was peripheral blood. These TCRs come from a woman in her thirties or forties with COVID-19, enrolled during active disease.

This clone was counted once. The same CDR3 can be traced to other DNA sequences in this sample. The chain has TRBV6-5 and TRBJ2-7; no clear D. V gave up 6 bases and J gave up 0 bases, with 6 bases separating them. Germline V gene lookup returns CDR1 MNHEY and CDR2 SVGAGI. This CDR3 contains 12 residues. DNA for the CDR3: TGTGCCAGCAGCCCGAGCTCCTACGAGCAGTACTTC. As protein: CASSPSSYEQYF.

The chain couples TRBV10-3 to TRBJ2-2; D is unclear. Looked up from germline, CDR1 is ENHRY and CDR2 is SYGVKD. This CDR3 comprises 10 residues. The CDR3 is CALGAGELFF. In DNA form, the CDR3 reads TGTGCGCTGGGCGCCGGGGAGCTGTTTTTT.

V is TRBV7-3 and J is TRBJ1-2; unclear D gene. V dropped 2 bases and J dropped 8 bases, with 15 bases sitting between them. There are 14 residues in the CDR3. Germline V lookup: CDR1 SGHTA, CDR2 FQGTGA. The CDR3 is CASSLSPGTGGYTF. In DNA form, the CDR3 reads TGTGCCAGCAGCTTATCGCCGGGTACGGGGGGCTACACCTTC.

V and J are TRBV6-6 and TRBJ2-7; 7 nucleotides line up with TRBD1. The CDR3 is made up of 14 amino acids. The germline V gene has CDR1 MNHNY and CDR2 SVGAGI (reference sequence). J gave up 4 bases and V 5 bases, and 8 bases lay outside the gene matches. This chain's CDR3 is CASSKPGQSYEQYF. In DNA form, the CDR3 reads TGTGCCAGCAGTAAACCGGGACAGAGTTACGAGCAGTACTTC.

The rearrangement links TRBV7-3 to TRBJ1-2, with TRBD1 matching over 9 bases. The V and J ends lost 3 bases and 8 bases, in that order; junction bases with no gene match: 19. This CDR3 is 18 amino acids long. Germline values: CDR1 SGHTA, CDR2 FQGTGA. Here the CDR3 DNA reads TGTGCCAGCAGCTTCGGTGAATTACAGGGGGCGCGATCGAAAGGCTACACCTTC. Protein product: CASSFGELQGARSKGYTF.